This TCR beta chain is drawn from a study of blood T cell repertoires in COVID-19. V was trimmed by 0 bases and J by 10 bases, leaving 11 bases between them. This CDR3 is 13 amino acids long. CDR1 SGHRS and CDR2 YFSETQ come from the germline V gene. The assay was immunoSEQ multiplex PCR, and TCRdb's table has in-frame clones only and misses some. The table lists about 280,000 clones, approximately 80% of them singletons, with 5% in the top ten. The source of this sequence is a man aged 40-49 years who had been exposed to COVID-19. Sequencing input: PBMCs or T cells enriched from blood (not recorded which). The chain has TRBV5-1 and TRBJ2-1; no reliable D call. This chain's CDR3 is CASSLAPLREQFF. Here the CDR3 DNA reads TGCGCCAGCAGCTTGGCCCCCTTGAGGGAGCAGTTCTTC.